The 9 T cell receptor beta chains presented below share a single source sample, sequenced in a study of beta chain features in type 1 diabetes. Reverse transcription of all isolated RNA meant that expressed TCRB transcripts were sequenced. Method: immunoSEQ multiplex PCR; TCRdb's copy keeps in-frame clones and lacks some. Found here are about 370,000 clones, roughly 9.8% of them singletons; the top ten hold less than 0.65%. Study-wide findings and caveats: The study found moderately but significantly shorter TCRB CDR3s in all four CD4+ subsets of Type 1 diabetes patients.

These receptors lack a known antigen. Sequencing was done on a sample of central memory CD4+ T cells from blood. These receptors came from a man younger than 45 with type 1 diabetes.

The count of this clone is one. The V call is TRBV10-2, the J call TRBJ2-3, with no clear D. Trimming removed 7 bases at V and 6 bases at J, with 20 bases between. The CDR3 covers 15 residues. Per germline, CDR1 WSHSY and CDR2 SAAADI. CDR3 in amino acids: CASKGSGSSLDTQYF. The CDR3 nucleotides read TGCGCCAGCAAAGGTTCGGGTTCTTCTTTGGATACGCAGTATTTT.

Only a few counts were recorded for this clone. The rearrangement joins TRBV6-6 to TRBJ2-3; the match to TRBD1 covers 10 bases. The CDR3 length is 15 residues. V lost 2 bases, J lost 4 bases, and 3 bases stayed unmatched. The germline V gene has CDR1 MNHNY and CDR2 SVGAGI (reference sequence). CDR3 nucleotides: TGTGCCAGCAGTTACGGGACAGGGGTGCCAGATACGCAGTATTTT. Translated: CASSYGTGVPDTQYF.

This clone was seen a few times. V is TRBV9 and J is TRBJ1-2; 12 bases are a match to TRBD1. With 2 bases clipped from V and 4 bases from J, the junction kept 3 bases outside the gene matches. The CDR3 totals 15 residues. Germline CDR1 and CDR2: SGDLS and YYNGEE. The CDR3 loop is CASSVGTGGGYGYTF. The CDR3 DNA follows: TGTGCCAGCAGCGTGGGGACAGGGGGCGGCTATGGCTACACCTTC.

V gene TRBV7-2 combines with J gene TRBJ2-7; TRBD1 aligns across 7 bases. CDR1 and CDR2 from the germline V gene are SGHTA and FQGNSA. The CDR3 length is 13 residues. V lost 5 bases and J lost 1; bases outside the gene matches: 2. The CDR3 nucleotides read TGTGCCAGCAGCAAACAGGGGTCCTACGAGCAGTACTTC. Protein sequence: CASSKQGSYEQYF.

The rearrangement links TRBV7-8 to TRBJ1-5; D is ambiguous. CDR1 is SGHVS and CDR2 is FQNEAQ in the germline V gene. Trimming pared 0 bases from V and 3 bases from J, leaving 6 bases between. This CDR3 has 14 amino acids. The CDR3, as DNA: TGTGCCAGCAGCTTAGCGGTGACCAATCAGCCCCAGCATTTT. It is translated as CASSLAVTNQPQHF.

Only a few counts were recorded for this clone. The gene calls are TRBV11-2 and TRBJ2-7; possible D gene TRBD2, 5 bases. V was shortened by 1 base and J by 3 bases, with 13 bases between the two germline ends. CDR1 SGHAT and CDR2 FQNNGV come from the germline V gene. This CDR3 is 15 amino acids long. CDR3 sequence: CASSLGTGMGYEQYF. CDR3 sequence (DNA): TGTGCCAGCAGCTTAGGAACGGGAATGGGCTACGAGCAGTACTTC.

The chain joins TRBV5-6 to TRBJ2-4; D is perhaps TRBD1 (6 bases). Germline lookup yields CDR1 SGHDT and CDR2 YYEEEE. Between the trimmed V and J ends, which lost 4 bases and 0 bases, there was a span of 11 bases. The length of the CDR3 is 15 residues. Here the CDR3 reads CASSHRTEAKNIQYF. The CDR3 DNA sequence: TGTGCCAGCAGCCACCGGACAGAAGCCAAAAACATTCAGTACTTC.

Only a few counts were recorded for this clone. This rearrangement joins TRBV15 to TRBJ1-5; maybe TRBD1 (6 bases). CDR3 length equals 16 residues. CDR1 is LNHNV, CDR2 YYDKDF, per germline (reference sequence). V gave up 2 bases and J gave up 3 bases, with 14 bases separating them. This chain's CDR3 is CATSRPLGQINQPQHF. In DNA, the CDR3 is TGTGCCACCAGCAGACCTCTCGGACAGATCAATCAGCCCCAGCATTTT.

This clone was detected many times. The V and J genes are TRBV7-8 and TRBJ2-7; no reliable D call. V was pared by 3 bases and J by 1 base, with 7 bases between. The germline gives CDR1 SGHVS, CDR2 FQNEAQ. The CDR3 contains 13 residues. CDR3 DNA sequence: TGTGCCAGCAGCTTCCCAGCTTCCTACGAGCAGTACTTC. It codes for CASSFPASYEQYF.